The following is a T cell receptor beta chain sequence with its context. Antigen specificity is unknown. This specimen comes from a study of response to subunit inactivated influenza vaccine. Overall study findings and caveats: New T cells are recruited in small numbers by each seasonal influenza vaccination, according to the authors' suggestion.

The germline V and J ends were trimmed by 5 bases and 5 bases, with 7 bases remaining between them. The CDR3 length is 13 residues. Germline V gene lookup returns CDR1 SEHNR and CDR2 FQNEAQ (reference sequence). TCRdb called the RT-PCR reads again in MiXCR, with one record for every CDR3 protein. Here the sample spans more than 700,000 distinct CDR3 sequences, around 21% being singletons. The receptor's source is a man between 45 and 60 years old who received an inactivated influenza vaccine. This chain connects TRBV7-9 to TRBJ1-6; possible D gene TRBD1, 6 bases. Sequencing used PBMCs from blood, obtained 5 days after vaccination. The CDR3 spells CASSRDNNSPLHF. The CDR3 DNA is TGTGCCAGCAGCCGGGACAATAATTCACCCCTCCACTTT.